The 23 T cell receptor beta chains presented below share a single source sample, sequenced in a study of blood T cell repertoires in COVID-19. Produced via immunoSEQ multiplex PCR; TCRdb's table is partial and in-frame only. This table has approximately 120,000 clones, around 85% appearing once. The sequenced sample was peripheral blood. The receptors were sampled from a woman aged 50 to 60 who had recovered from COVID-19.

The chain employs TRBV5-5 and TRBJ2-2; a weak D match, TRBD1 (5 bases). Germline-derived CDR1 and CDR2 are SGHKS and YYEKEE (reference sequence). Trimming removed 1 base at V and 6 bases at J, with 13 bases between. The CDR3 is 15 amino acids. CDR3 residues: CASSLRSQASGELFF. CDR3 sequence (DNA): TGTGCCAGCAGCTTGAGGTCACAGGCTTCCGGGGAGCTGTTTTTT.

This sequence joins TRBV6-5 and TRBJ1-2, with D hard to call. CDR3 length equals 13 residues. CDR1 and CDR2 from the germline V gene are MNHEY and SVGAGI. The V and J ends lost 8 bases and 5 bases respectively, with 15 bases between them. The CDR3 DNA is TGTGCCAGCGCTGTGGCAGCGACGTATGGCTACACCTTC. Translation: CASAVAATYGYTF.

The rearrangement uses TRBV27 and TRBJ2-2, with TRBD2 identical over 14 bases. The CDR3 sequence is 17 residues long. The germline gives CDR1 MNHEY, CDR2 SMNVEV (reference sequence). The V and J ends lost 4 bases and 9 bases, in that order; junction bases with no gene match: 10. CDR3 nucleotide sequence: TGTGCCAGCAGTTCCGTACGACTAGCGGGGGGGCCCAGGGAGCTGTTTTTT. Residues: CASSSVRLAGGPRELFF.

The chain combines TRBV30 with TRBJ2-5; TRBD1 might be the D (7 bases). Deletions cut 4 bases from V and 4 bases from J, with 10 bases between. Germline V gene data show CDR1 as GTSNPN and CDR2 as SVGIG (reference sequence). CDR3 size: 12 residues. In DNA form, the CDR3 reads TGTGCCTGGAACCAGGGGGGAGAGACCCAGTACTTC. Its protein is CAWNQGGETQYF.

This clone was seen a handful of times. The V and J genes are TRBV4-1 and TRBJ1-5; 10 bases map to TRBD1. The CDR3 has 15 residues. Germline CDR1 and CDR2: MGHRA and YSYEKL. Trimming took 2 bases from V and 7 from J; bases not matched to a gene: 5. CDR3 in amino acids: CASSQFGTGDQPQHF. In DNA, the CDR3 is TGCGCCAGCAGCCAATTCGGGACAGGGGACCAGCCCCAGCATTTT.

With respect to this clone: One base away lies a much larger clone, so this may be a sequencing read error. This sequence joins TRBV11-2 and TRBJ1-1; TRBD1 agrees at 8 bases. J gave up 4 bases and V 6 bases, and 4 bases lay outside the gene matches. The CDR3 spans 13 residues. The germline gives CDR1 SGHAT, CDR2 FQNNGV. Written as DNA, the CDR3 is TGTGCCAGCAGTCAAACAGGGGGCACTGAAGCTTTCTTT. Encoded protein: CASSQTGGTEAFF.

The V gene is TRBV18, the J gene TRBJ1-2, with D possibly matching TRBD1 (6 bases). V lost 4 bases to trimming and J lost 8 bases, with 14 bases between them. Per the germline V gene, CDR1 is KGHSH and CDR2 is LQKENI. CDR3 length: 13 residues. The CDR3 reads CASSLQGIRGYTF. The DNA for the CDR3 is TGTGCCAGCTCACTACAGGGTATTCGGGGCTACACCTTC.

The V call is TRBV2, the J call TRBJ2-7; 7 bases align to TRBD2. CDR3 length equals 14 residues. Germline CDR1 and CDR2: SNHLY and FYNNEI. The V gene end was trimmed by 4 bases and the J gene end by 1 base; junction bases not matched to a gene: 4. CDR3 loop: CASSGEGSSYEQYF. In DNA, the CDR3 is TGTGCCAGCAGTGGGGAGGGTTCTTCCTACGAGCAGTACTTC.

The CDR3 bases are TGTGCCAGCTCACCGGCAGGTGCCAGTAATTCACCCCTCCACTTT. This sequence encodes CASSPAGASNSPLHF. The chain carries TRBV18 and TRBJ1-6; unclear D gene. Deletions cut 3 bases from V and 6 bases from J, with 12 bases between. Germline V lookup: CDR1 KGHSH, CDR2 LQKENI. The CDR3 runs 15 residues.

This chain links TRBV9 with TRBJ1-3, with D possibly being TRBD1 (5 bases). Per germline, CDR1 SGDLS and CDR2 YYNGEE. Trimming removed 2 bases at V and 0 bases at J, with 9 bases between. CDR3 length equals 15 residues. CDR3 in amino acids: CASSVNGGSGNTIYF. The DNA for the CDR3 is TGTGCCAGCAGCGTTAACGGGGGCTCTGGAAACACCATATATTTT.

The chain has TRBV4-2 and TRBJ2-5; tentatively, D is TRBD2 (7 bases). The CDR3 length is 18 residues. Germline CDR1 reads LGHNA; CDR2 reads YNFKEQ. The ends were cut back, 3 bases at V and 2 bases at J, with 22 bases in the middle. The CDR3 nucleotides are TGTGCCAGCAGCCATCATAGGCGGGGGCAAGGTGATCAAGAGACCCAGTACTTC. Translating gives CASSHHRRGQGDQETQYF.

J is TRBJ2-2 and V is TRBV7-3; TRBD1 agrees at 8 bases. The CDR3 totals 15 residues. Germline CDR1 reads SGHTA; CDR2 reads FQGTGA. The ends lost 5 bases at V and 4 bases at J; junction bases unmatched: 6. The CDR3 reads CASSHRGAGTGELFF. CDR3 bases: TGTGCCAGCAGCCACAGGGGGGCGGGCACCGGGGAGCTGTTTTTT. Full variable domain (outside the CDR3, taken from reference TRBV7-3 and TRBJ2-2): GAGVSQTPSNKVTEKGKYVELRCDPISGHTALYWYRQSLGQGPEFLIYFQGTGAADDSGLPNDRFFAVRPEGSVSTLKIQRTERGDSAVYLCASSHRGAGTGELFFGEGSRLTVL.

V usage is TRBV6-5 and J usage is TRBJ2-1; D is unclear. The CDR3 is 15 amino acids. V was trimmed by 8 bases and J by 5 bases, leaving 19 bases between them. Germline CDR1 is MNHEY and CDR2 is SVGAGI. The CDR3, as DNA: TGTGCCAGCGTCCTTCTAGATCTGAACCACAATGAGCAGTTCTTC. Translation: CASVLLDLNHNEQFF.

This chain links TRBV4-2 with TRBJ2-5; D remains unclear. This CDR3 has 17 residues. Trimming cost V 0 bases and J 5 bases, with 19 bases left between them. Germline V gene lookup returns CDR1 LGHNA and CDR2 YNFKEQ. The CDR3 loop reads CASSQDVYTQTRETQYF. For the CDR3, the DNA is TGTGCCAGCAGCCAAGATGTCTATACCCAAACGCGGGAGACCCAGTACTTC.

This clone showed up just once. This chain connects TRBV7-9 to TRBJ1-1; unclear D gene. Germline V CDR1 and CDR2: SEHNR, FQNEAQ (reference sequence). The germline V and J ends were trimmed by 5 bases and 1 base, with 11 bases remaining between them. The CDR3 consists of 14 residues. For the CDR3, the DNA is TGTGCCAGCAGCAGCTTTGGTCCGAACACTGAAGCTTTCTTT. This sequence encodes CASSSFGPNTEAFF. The entire variable domain, with the rest obtained from reference TRBV7-9 and TRBJ1-1, is as follows: DTGVSQNPRHKITKRGQNVTFRCDPISEHNRLYWYRQTLGQGPEFLTYFQNEAQLEKSRLLSDRFSAERPKGSFSTLEIQRTEQGDSAMYLCASSSFGPNTEAFFGQGTRLTVV.

The chain is built from TRBV7-2 and TRBJ1-2; tentative D call: TRBD1 (6 bases). Germline assignment: CDR1 SGHTA and CDR2 FQGNSA. Trimming shortened V by 5 bases and J by 8 bases, and 15 bases separated the two germline ends. The CDR3 covers 13 residues. The DNA of the CDR3 is TGTGCCAGCAGCCCACAGGGTACTCTAGGCTACACCTTC. Its translation is CASSPQGTLGYTF.

The rearrangement uses TRBV7-2 and TRBJ1-1, with a weak D call TRBD1 (6 bases). CDR1 and CDR2 (germline): SGHTA, FQGNSA. The CDR3 totals 13 residues. Trimming pared 5 bases from V and 4 bases from J, leaving 11 bases between. CDR3 protein: CASSQTGPTEAFF. CDR3 DNA: TGTGCCAGCAGCCAAACAGGGCCCACTGAAGCTTTCTTT.

This clone was detected many times. The V call is TRBV19, the J call TRBJ1-2, with TRBD1 as a possible D gene (6 bases). The CDR3 totals 14 residues. V dropped 6 bases and J dropped 4 bases, with 15 bases sitting between them. Germline V CDR1 and CDR2: LNHDA, SQIVND (reference sequence). CDR3 amino acids: CASSHTDSLYGYTF. The DNA for the CDR3 is TGTGCCAGTAGCCACACGGACAGTCTCTATGGCTACACCTTC.

This clone is a singleton in its sample. One junction end does not reproduce the germline sequence, and a read error may be involved. The chain employs TRBV2 and TRBJ2-1; the D gene is possibly TRBD1 (6 bases). The germline V gene has CDR1 SNHLY and CDR2 FYNNEI. CDR3 length equals 17 residues. The CDR3 DNA sequence: TGTGCCAGCAGCGAAGCACCCGGACAGCCCCTTCACAATGAGCAGTTCTTC. Its translation: CASSEAPGQPLHNEQFF.

The sample holds many counts of this clone. The rearrangement joins TRBV7-9 to TRBJ2-2, with TRBD2 identical over 7 bases. CDR3 length equals 14 residues. Germline values: CDR1 SEHNR, CDR2 FQNEAQ (reference sequence). Losses at the gene ends were 1 base for V and 6 bases for J; bases not matched to a gene: 2. The CDR3 bases are TGTGCCAGCAGCTTAGGAAGCGGGGCCGGGGAGCTGTTTTTT. Protein sequence: CASSLGSGAGELFF.

The chain joins TRBV5-1 to TRBJ2-5, with 9 nucleotides matching TRBD2. The V and J ends lost 4 bases and 1 base, in that order; junction bases with no gene match: 5. This CDR3 region has 15 residues. In germline, CDR1 is SGHRS, CDR2 YFSETQ. The CDR3 region has the DNA TGCGCCAGCAGCGGGCTAGCGGGAACCCAAGAGACCCAGTACTTC. Protein: CASSGLAGTQETQYF.

This chain connects TRBV18 to TRBJ2-5; 12 nucleotides agree with TRBD2. With 6 bases clipped from V and 1 base from J, the junction kept 3 bases outside the gene matches. This CDR3 region has 15 residues. Germline assignment: CDR1 KGHSH and CDR2 LQKENI. This chain's CDR3 is CASSLLAGGQETQYF. The CDR3 DNA reads as TGTGCCAGCTCTTTACTAGCGGGGGGCCAAGAGACCCAGTACTTC.

V gene TRBV15 combines with J gene TRBJ1-1, with 12 nucleotides matching TRBD1. V trimming: 2 bases; J trimming: 2 bases; junction bases outside the gene matches: 6. In germline, CDR1 is LNHNV, CDR2 YYDKDF (reference sequence). The CDR3 has 17 amino acids. This CDR3 is CATSRRDRGRLNTEAFF. The CDR3 DNA follows: TGTGCCACCAGCAGAAGGGACAGGGGGCGACTAAACACTGAAGCTTTCTTT.